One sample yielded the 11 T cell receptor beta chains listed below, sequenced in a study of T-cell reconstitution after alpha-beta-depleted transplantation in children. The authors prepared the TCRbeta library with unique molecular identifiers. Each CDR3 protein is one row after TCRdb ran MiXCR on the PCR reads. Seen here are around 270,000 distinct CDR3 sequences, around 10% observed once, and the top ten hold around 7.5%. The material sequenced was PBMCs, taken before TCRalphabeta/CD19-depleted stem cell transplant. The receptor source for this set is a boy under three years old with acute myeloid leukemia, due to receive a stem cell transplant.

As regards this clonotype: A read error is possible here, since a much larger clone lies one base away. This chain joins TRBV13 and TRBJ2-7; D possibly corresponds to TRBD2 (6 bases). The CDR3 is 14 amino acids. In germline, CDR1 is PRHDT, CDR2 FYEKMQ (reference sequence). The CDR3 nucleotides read TGTGCCAGCACACCCGGGACTCGTTCCTACGGGCAGTACTTC. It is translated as CASTPGTRSYGQYF. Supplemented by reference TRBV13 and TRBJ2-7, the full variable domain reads AAGVIQSPRHLIKEKRETATLKCYPIPRHDTVYWYQQGPGQDPQFLISFYEKMQSDKGSIPDRFSAQQFSDYHSELNMSSLELGDSALYFCASTPGTRSYGQYFGPGTRLTVT.

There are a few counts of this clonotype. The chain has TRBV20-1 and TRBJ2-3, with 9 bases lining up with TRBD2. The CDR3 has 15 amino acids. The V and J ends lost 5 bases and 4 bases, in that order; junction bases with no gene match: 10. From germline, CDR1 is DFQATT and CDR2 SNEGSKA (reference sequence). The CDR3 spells CSAWAVRGGADTQYF. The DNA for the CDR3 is TGCAGTGCTTGGGCTGTGCGGGGGGGCGCAGATACGCAGTATTTT.

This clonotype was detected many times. As DNA, the CDR3 is TGTGCCAGCAGCCCACCCGAGGGCAATGAGCAGTTCTTC. It specifies CASSPPEGNEQFF. The V gene is TRBV9, the J gene TRBJ2-1; TRBD2 is a possible D gene (5 bases). V dropped 4 bases and J dropped 6 bases, with 11 bases sitting between them. Germline lookup yields CDR1 SGDLS and CDR2 YYNGEE. The CDR3 sequence is 13 residues long.

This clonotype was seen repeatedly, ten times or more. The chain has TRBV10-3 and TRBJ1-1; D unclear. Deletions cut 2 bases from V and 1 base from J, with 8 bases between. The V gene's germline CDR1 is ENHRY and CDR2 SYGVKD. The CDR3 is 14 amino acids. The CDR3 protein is CAISEDGWNTEAFF. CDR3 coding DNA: TGTGCCATCAGTGAGGATGGGTGGAACACTGAAGCTTTCTTT.

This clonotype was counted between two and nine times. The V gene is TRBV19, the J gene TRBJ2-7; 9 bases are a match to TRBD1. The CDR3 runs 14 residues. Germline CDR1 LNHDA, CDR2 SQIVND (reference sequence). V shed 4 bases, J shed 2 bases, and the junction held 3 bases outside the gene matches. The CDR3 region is CASSTTGGAYEQYF. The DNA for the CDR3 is TGTGCCAGTAGTACGACAGGGGGAGCCTACGAGCAGTACTTC. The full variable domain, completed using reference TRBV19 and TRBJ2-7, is DGGITQSPKYLFRKEGQNVTLSCEQNLNHDAMYWYRQDPGQGLRLIYYSQIVNDFQKGDIAEGYSVSREKKESFPLTVTSAQKNPTAFYLCASSTTGGAYEQYFGPGTRLTVT.

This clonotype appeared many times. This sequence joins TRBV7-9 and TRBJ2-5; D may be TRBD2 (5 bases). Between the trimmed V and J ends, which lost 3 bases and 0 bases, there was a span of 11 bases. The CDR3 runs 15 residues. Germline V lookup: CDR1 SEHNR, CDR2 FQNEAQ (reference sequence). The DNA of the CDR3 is TGTGCCAGCAGCTTCTCCTTCGGGGACCAAGAGACCCAGTACTTC. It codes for CASSFSFGDQETQYF.

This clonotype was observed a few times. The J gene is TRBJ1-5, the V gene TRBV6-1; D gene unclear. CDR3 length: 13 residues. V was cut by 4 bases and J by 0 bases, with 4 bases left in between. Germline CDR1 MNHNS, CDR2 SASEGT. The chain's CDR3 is CASSGHSNQPQHF. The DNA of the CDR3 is TGTGCCAGCAGTGGGCATAGCAATCAGCCCCAGCATTTT.

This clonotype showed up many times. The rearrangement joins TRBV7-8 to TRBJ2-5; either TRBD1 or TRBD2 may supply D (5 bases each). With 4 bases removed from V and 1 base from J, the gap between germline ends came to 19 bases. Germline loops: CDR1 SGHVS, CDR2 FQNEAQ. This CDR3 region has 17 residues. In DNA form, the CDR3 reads TGTGCCAGCAGCTCCAATACCTGGGACGGCCTCCAAGAGACCCAGTACTTC. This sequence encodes CASSSNTWDGLQETQYF.

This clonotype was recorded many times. CDR3 nucleotides: TGTGCCAGCAGCACCGACAGAACCCAAGAGACCCAGTACTTC. As protein: CASSTDRTQETQYF. V is TRBV7-9 and J is TRBJ2-5; D might be TRBD1 (5 bases). The V end was cut by 5 bases, the J end by 1 base, with 11 bases between. This CDR3 is built from 14 residues. Germline V CDR1 and CDR2: SEHNR, FQNEAQ (reference sequence).

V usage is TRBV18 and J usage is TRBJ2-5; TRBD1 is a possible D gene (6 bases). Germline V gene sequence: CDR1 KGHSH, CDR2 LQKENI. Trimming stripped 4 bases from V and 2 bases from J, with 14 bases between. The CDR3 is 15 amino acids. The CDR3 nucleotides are TGTGCCAGCTCACGCAGGGGCCCTCAACAAGAGACCCAGTACTTC. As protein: CASSRRGPQQETQYF.

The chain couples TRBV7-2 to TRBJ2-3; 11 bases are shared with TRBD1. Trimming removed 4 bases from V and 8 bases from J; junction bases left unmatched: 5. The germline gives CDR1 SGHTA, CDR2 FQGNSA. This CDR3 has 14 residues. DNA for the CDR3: TGTGCCAGCAGCTCTGGGACAGGGGGGGGTACGCAGTATTTT. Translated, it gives CASSSGTGGGTQYF.